This is a list of T cell receptor beta chains from one sample in a study of control samples from healthy donors and cancer patients. The protocol was immunoSEQ multiplex PCR, while the TCRdb copy is restricted to in-frame clones and leaves out a portion. The sample holds over 100,000 clones, approximately 89% seen once. Sequenced input: blood. These receptors were taken from a man between 40 and 49 years old in good health. The CDR3 runs from the conserved cysteine through the conserved F or W. The order of the fields is D gene, clone size, J gene, V gene, CDR3 length, CDR3 protein, CDR3 DNA. D genes are given only for firm matches. Where a row states a size, it is once, few, many or the class of an expanded clone; other rows omit it.

TRBD1 . TRBJ1-5 TRBV7-9 13 CASSLQGNQPQHF TGTGCCAGCAGTCTACAGGGGAATCAGCCCCAGCATTTT
. . TRBJ1-2 TRBV29-1 11 CSAGTTGGYTF TGCAGCGCCGGGACAACGGGCGGCTACACCTTC
. . TRBJ1-1 TRBV25-1 12 CASIADSGKAFF TGTGCCAGCATCGCAGACTCGGGAAAAGCTTTCTTT
. . TRBJ2-3 TRBV7-2 15 CASSLAGGQVDTQYF TGTGCCAGCAGCTTAGCGGGGGGGCAGGTGGATACGCAGTATTTT
. . TRBJ1-1 TRBV12-3/TRBV12-4 13 CASKPGRNTEAFF TGTGCCAGCAAACCAGGGAGGAACACTGAAGCTTTCTTT
. . TRBJ2-4 TRBV27 15 CASSLSVQAQNIQYF TGTGCCAGCAGTTTATCAGTACAGGCCCAAAACATTCAGTACTTC
. . TRBJ2-1 TRBV6-5 14 CASSSYDTYNEQFF TGTGCCAGCAGTTCCTACGACACATACAATGAGCAGTTCTTC
. . TRBJ1-5 TRBV6-2/TRBV6-3 15 CASSPSLGSNQPQHF TGTGCCAGCAGCCCTTCCTTGGGTAGCAATCAGCCCCAGCATTTT
TRBD1 . TRBJ2-7 TRBV18 14 CASSPAGQGLEQYF TGTGCCAGCTCACCTGCGGGACAGGGCCTAGAGCAGTACTTC
TRBD2 . TRBJ2-5 TRBV7-7 13 CASSMGLGETQYF TGTGCCAGCAGCATGGGACTAGGAGAGACCCAGTACTTC
TRBD1 . TRBJ1-6 TRBV11-1 16 CASSARDRGSHSPLHF TGTGCCAGCAGCGCCCGGGACAGGGGTTCCCATTCACCCCTCCACTTT
. . TRBJ2-7 TRBV18 14 CASSPAGNTYEQYF TGTGCCAGCTCACCGGCGGGGAACACCTACGAGCAGTACTTC
. . TRBJ2-7 TRBV11-2 15 CASSLYDSLFYEQYF TGTGCCAGCAGCTTATACGACAGCCTGTTCTACGAGCAGTACTTC
TRBD1 . TRBJ1-2 TRBV7-7 17 CASSFDRTGTGVYGYTF TGTGCCAGCAGCTTCGACCGGACCGGGACAGGGGTCTATGGCTACACCTTC
TRBD1 . TRBJ1-2 TRBV25-1 17 CASSEPGRGRAGYGYTF TGTGCCAGCAGTGAGCCGGGCAGGGGGAGAGCTGGCTATGGCTACACCTTC
. once TRBJ2-3 TRBV24-1 17 CATSDLEQGIPTDTQYF TGTGCCACCAGTGATTTGGAGCAGGGGATCCCCACAGATACGCAGTATTTT
. . TRBJ2-5 TRBV9 14 CASSARLDQETQYF TGTGCCAGCAGCGCCCGACTGGACCAAGAGACCCAGTACTTC
. . TRBJ2-1 TRBV27 13 CASSPIIYNEQFF TGTGCCAGCAGTCCGATTATCTACAATGAGCAGTTCTTC